Listed below are T cell receptor beta chains from one sample, sequenced in a study of T-cell memory formation after mild COVID-19. TCRdb re-analysed the 5' RACE reads in MiXCR, keeping a single row per CDR3 protein. Of just over 50,000 distinct CDR3 sequences in the sample, 9.3% were seen once. The specimen sequenced was PBMCs or a T cell subset sorted from them (not recorded which). These receptors were collected from an adult woman who had mild COVID-19 (a few samples of this study predate the infection). Cell type and time point are not known. Both conserved end residues are part of each CDR3. Each record gives: V gene, J gene, clone size, D gene, CDR3 DNA, CDR3 protein. D genes are given only for firm matches. The listing skips clone size in some rows; elsewhere it reads once, few, many or a size class.

TRBV12-3/TRBV12-4	TRBJ2-1	-	TRBD2	TGTGCCAGCAGCCCTAGCCCGTGGGCTAGCGGGAGGGCCGTGCAGTTCTTC	CASSPSPWASGRAVQFF
TRBV5-1	TRBJ1-1	few	-	TGCGCCAGCAGCTCAGGCTTGGGTGAGAGGCCCGGACGCGAAGCTTTCTTT	CASSSGLGERPGREAFF
TRBV5-1	TRBJ1-3	few	-	TGCGCCAGCAGCTTGGCCGTAGGAGGAGGACCTGGAAACACCATATATTTT	CASSLAVGGGPGNTIYF
TRBV3-1	TRBJ2-3	-	TRBD2	TGTGCCAGCAGCCAAGGCACTAGCGGGGACCGCACAGATACGCAGTATTTT	CASSQGTSGDRTDTQYF
TRBV5-4	TRBJ1-2	few	-	TGTGCCAGCAGCTTGGGGGCCGGTGGCTACACCTTC	CASSLGAGGYTF
TRBV2	TRBJ2-1	-	-	TGTGCCACCGCGGGGAGCTCCTACAATGAGCAGTTCTTC	CATAGSSYNEQFF
TRBV12-3/TRBV12-4	TRBJ1-1	-	TRBD1	TGTGCCAGCAGTTTGGACAGGGTCGAAGCTTTCTTT	CASSLDRVEAFF
TRBV9	TRBJ2-2	many	TRBD2	TGTGCCAGCAGCGTTAGCGGGAAAGACACCGGGGAGCTGTTTTTT	CASSVSGKDTGELFF
TRBV20-1	TRBJ2-7	few	TRBD1	TGCAGTGCAAACAGGGGCTACTACGAGCAGTACTTC	CSANRGYYEQYF
TRBV12-3/TRBV12-4	TRBJ2-3	few	TRBD2	TGTGCCAGCAGCCCTAGCGGGGGCACTGCAGATACGCAGTATTTT	CASSPSGGTADTQYF
TRBV11-2	TRBJ2-7	many	-	TGTGCCAGCAGCTTAGAACGGTTGAGCGGCGCCTCCTACGAGCAGTACTTC	CASSLERLSGASYEQYF
TRBV20-1	TRBJ2-3	-	TRBD2	TGCAGTGCTCGACTAGCGGGAGGTGCAGATACGCAGTATTTT	CSARLAGGADTQYF
TRBV7-3	TRBJ1-1	-	-	TGTGCCAGCAGCTTGACGGGGGGTGGCACTGAAGCTTTCTTT	CASSLTGGGTEAFF
TRBV20-1	TRBJ2-5	few	-	TGCAGTGCTAAGTCGGAGGCTAGCCCCCGTCAATTGGAAGAGACCCAGTACTTC	CSAKSEASPRQLEETQYF
TRBV5-1	TRBJ2-1	many	-	TGCGCCAGCCGGAATGGGTTGGGTAGCCTACCAATCGGCTCCTACAATGAGCAGTTCTTC	CASRNGLGSLPIGSYNEQFF
TRBV4-1	TRBJ2-7	-	TRBD2	TGCGCCAGCAGCCAGTATAGCGGGGTAGGCTACGAGCAGTACTTC	CASSQYSGVGYEQYF
TRBV29-1	TRBJ2-3	few	-	TGCAGCGTTGCCGGGGGGCAAGGAGATACGCAGTATTTT	CSVAGGQGDTQYF
TRBV7-9	TRBJ2-7	many	TRBD1	TGTGCCAGCAGCCCTACTGACAGGGGTCCTTACGAGCAGTACTTC	CASSPTDRGPYEQYF
TRBV29-1	TRBJ1-1	many	-	TGCAGCGTTGAAGATGTGGCAGGGTGGACTGAAGCTTTCTTT	CSVEDVAGWTEAFF
TRBV6-5	TRBJ2-1	many	TRBD1	TGTGCCAGCATACAAATGGGAGGCAGGGGGCGGAATGAGCAGTTCTTC	CASIQMGGRGRNEQFF
TRBV4-1	TRBJ2-7	many	TRBD1	TGCGCCAGCAGCCAAGGGGCCCGGGACAGGGATCGCGAGCAGTACTTC	CASSQGARDRDREQYF
TRBV20-1	TRBJ1-1	few	TRBD1	TGCAGTGCTAGCCGACAGGGGGCTGGCACTGAAGCTTTCTTT	CSASRQGAGTEAFF
TRBV12-3/TRBV12-4	TRBJ1-5	few	TRBD1	TGTGCCAGCAGTTTAAGGCAGGGGGCCCTTCGCAATCAGCCCCAGCATTTT	CASSLRQGALRNQPQHF
TRBV20-1	TRBJ2-5	many	-	TGCAGTGGTAGATCGAAAGAGACCCAGTACTTC	CSGRSKETQYF
TRBV4-1	TRBJ1-3	-	-	TGCGCCAGCAGCCAAGGGCGGGTTGCCGGACAGCCCTCTGGAAACACCATATATTTT	CASSQGRVAGQPSGNTIYF
TRBV27	TRBJ2-7	many	-	TGTGCCAGCAGTTTATCTGGACGAAACTACGAGCAGTACTTC	CASSLSGRNYEQYF
TRBV10-3	TRBJ2-7	many	-	TGTGCCATCAGTGAGCCGAGTTACGAGCAGTACTTC	CAISEPSYEQYF
TRBV24-1	TRBJ2-3	few	TRBD2	TGTGCCACCAGTGATGCAACGGGACTAGCGGGAGCCGGGGATACGCAGTATTTT	CATSDATGLAGAGDTQYF
TRBV7-6	TRBJ2-7	many	TRBD1	TGTGCCAGCAGCCGCGACAGGGGCCCCTACGAGCAGTACTTC	CASSRDRGPYEQYF
TRBV4-1	TRBJ2-3	many	-	TGCGCCAGCAGCCAAGGATCGGGAGATACGCAGTATTTT	CASSQGSGDTQYF
TRBV2	TRBJ2-3	few	-	TGTGCCAGCAGCGCTCAGGGAGGTGGCACAGATACGCAGTATTTT	CASSAQGGGTDTQYF
TRBV20-1	TRBJ1-5	few	-	TGCAGTGTGGTACAGCATAGCAATCAGCCCCAGCATTTT	CSVVQHSNQPQHF
TRBV7-9	TRBJ2-7	many	TRBD1	TGTGCCAGCTTTCGGACAGGGGGCTACGAGCAGTACTTC	CASFRTGGYEQYF
TRBV6-2/TRBV6-3	TRBJ1-1	-	TRBD1	TGTGCCAGCAGTTACTCGGGGACAGGGATCCGGGCTTTCTTT	CASSYSGTGIRAFF
TRBV5-5	TRBJ1-2	-	-	TGTGCCAGCAGCTTGGAGTCGGACGGGGGGGCCCTCTATGGCTACACCTTC	CASSLESDGGALYGYTF
TRBV12-3/TRBV12-4	TRBJ2-1	many	TRBD2	TGTGCCAGCAGCCGTGAAGCGGGAGGGCCTCGGAATGAGCAGTTCTTC	CASSREAGGPRNEQFF
TRBV4-3	TRBJ1-4	-	-	TGCGCCAGCAGCCCACGTCGGGGAAACGGTGAAAAACTGTTTTTT	CASSPRRGNGEKLFF
TRBV20-1	TRBJ1-2	few	TRBD1	TGCAGTGCTAGAATATCAGTTACAGGGGGCAGTACTGGGTATGGCTACACCTTC	CSARISVTGGSTGYGYTF
TRBV7-3	TRBJ1-2	-	TRBD1	TGTGCCAGCAGCTTGACCGGGACAGGGGGCCACTATGGCTACACCTTC	CASSLTGTGGHYGYTF
TRBV2	TRBJ2-1	-	TRBD2	TGTGCCAGCACTACGGGGGTAGCGGGAGTTGGTGAGCAGTTCTTC	CASTTGVAGVGEQFF
TRBV9	TRBJ2-2	many	TRBD2	TGTGCCAGCAGCGTAGATCCAACAACGGGACTAGCGGGGAACACCGGGGAGCTGTTTTTT	CASSVDPTTGLAGNTGELFF
TRBV7-9	TRBJ1-1	many	TRBD1	TGTGCCAGCAGTCAAGACAGGGGTTGGATGAACACTGAAGCTTTCTTT	CASSQDRGWMNTEAFF
TRBV6-2/TRBV6-3	TRBJ2-3	-	TRBD1	TGTGCCAGCAGTTACGGACAGGGTCGGACAGATACGCAGTATTTT	CASSYGQGRTDTQYF
TRBV7-9	TRBJ1-1	few	-	TGTGCCAGCAGCCCCCACGGGACGTCAGGAGCTGAAGCTTTCTTT	CASSPHGTSGAEAFF
TRBV4-2	TRBJ2-5	many	-	TGTGCCAGCAGCCCCAACTCATGGGAGACCCAGTACTTC	CASSPNSWETQYF